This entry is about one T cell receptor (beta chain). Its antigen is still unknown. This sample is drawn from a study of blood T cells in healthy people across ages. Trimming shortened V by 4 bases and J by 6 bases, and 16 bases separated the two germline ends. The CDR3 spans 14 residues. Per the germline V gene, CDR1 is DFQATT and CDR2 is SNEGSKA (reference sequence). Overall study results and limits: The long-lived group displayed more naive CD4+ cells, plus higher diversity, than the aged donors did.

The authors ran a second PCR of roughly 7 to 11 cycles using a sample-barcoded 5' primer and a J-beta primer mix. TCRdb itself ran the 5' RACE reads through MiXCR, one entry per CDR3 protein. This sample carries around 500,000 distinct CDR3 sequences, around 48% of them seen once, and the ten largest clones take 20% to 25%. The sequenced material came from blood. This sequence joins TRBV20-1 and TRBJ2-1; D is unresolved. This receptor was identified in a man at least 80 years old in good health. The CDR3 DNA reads TGCAGTGCTACCATCGGCCCAATCCCCAATGAGCAGTTCTTC. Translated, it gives CSATIGPIPNEQFF.